Presented here are 30 T cell receptor beta chains from one specimen sequenced in a study of blood T cell repertoires in COVID-19. Profiling relied on immunoSEQ multiplex PCR, and the TCRdb table lists in-frame clones only, not all of them. Of 87,000 or so clones listed, around 85% are singletons. The sample comprised peripheral blood. The receptors were sampled from a woman aged 80 or over with active or convalescent COVID-19.

The rearrangement uses TRBV24-1 and TRBJ2-1; D might be TRBD1 (5 bases). Germline CDR1 is KGHDR and CDR2 is SFDVKD. Trimming pared 4 bases from V and 3 bases from J, leaving 12 bases between. There are 15 residues in the CDR3. The CDR3 DNA sequence: TGTGCCACCAGTGACCCCCCTAGGGGCTACAATGAGCAGTTCTTC. It codes for CATSDPPRGYNEQFF.

This clone was recorded only once. This chain links TRBV28 with TRBJ1-2; 7 bases are shared with TRBD1. Per the germline V gene, CDR1 is MDHEN and CDR2 is SYDVKM. CDR3 length: 17 residues. J gave up 4 bases and V 5 bases, and 16 bases lay outside the gene matches. CDR3 DNA: TGTGCCAGCAGTAGGATGCTATTCCGGGACAGCATCTATGGCTACACCTTC. It yields the protein CASSRMLFRDSIYGYTF.

This chain's CDR3 is CASSQDLAGGGETQYF. CDR3 coding DNA: TGTGCCAGCAGCCAAGATCTGGCGGGAGGGGGCGAGACCCAGTACTTC. The genes are TRBV3-1 (or the pseudogene TRBV3-2) and TRBJ2-5; 9 bases map to TRBD2. The V gene's germline CDR1 is LGHDT and CDR2 YNNKEL (reference sequence). V was pared by 0 bases and J by 5 bases, with 7 bases of the junction left unmatched. The length of the CDR3 is 16 residues.

This chain uses TRBV7-6 with TRBJ2-5; D perhaps matches TRBD2 (5 bases). The CDR3 runs 15 residues. Trimming left V 0 bases short and J 5 bases short, with 13 bases between. Germline V lookup: CDR1 SGHVS, CDR2 FNYEAQ. In DNA form, the CDR3 reads TGTGCCAGCAGCTTAGCGCAGCTAGCTGGCGAGACCCAGTACTTC. Translation: CASSLAQLAGETQYF.

The rearrangement uses TRBV6-4 and TRBJ2-3, with a possible D match to TRBD2 (5 bases). From germline, CDR1 is MRHNA and CDR2 SNTAGT. V was pared by 3 bases and J by 2 bases, with 12 bases between. The CDR3 length is 15 residues. The CDR3 reads CASSEEGSPTDTQYF. In DNA, the CDR3 is TGTGCCAGCAGTGAAGAGGGTTCCCCCACAGATACGCAGTATTTT.

DNA for the CDR3: TGTGCCAGCAGCTTAGACGACAGCTACGAGCAGTACTTC. It encodes CASSLDDSYEQYF. The rearrangement joins TRBV5-4 to TRBJ2-7, with a possible D match to TRBD1 (5 bases). V lost 2 bases and J 3 bases, leaving 9 bases between the germline ends. Germline values: CDR1 SGHNT, CDR2 YYREEE (reference sequence). This CDR3 comprises 13 residues.

This chain uses TRBV19 with TRBJ1-5, with 10 bases lining up with TRBD1. The CDR3 has 18 amino acids. CDR1 is LNHDA and CDR2 is SQIVND in the germline V gene (reference sequence). Trimming removed 7 bases from V and 0 bases from J; junction bases left unmatched: 12. CDR3 DNA sequence: TGTGCCAGTAACCCCGGGACAGGGGCCTACCTTAGCAATCAGCCCCAGCATTTT. This sequence encodes CASNPGTGAYLSNQPQHF. The entire variable domain, with the rest obtained from reference TRBV19 and TRBJ1-5, is as follows: DGGITQSPKYLFRKEGQNVTLSCEQNLNHDAMYWYRQDPGQGLRLIYYSQIVNDFQKGDIAEGYSVSREKKESFPLTVTSAQKNPTAFYLCASNPGTGAYLSNQPQHFGDGTRLSIL.

This clone came up a few times. The chain carries TRBV2 and TRBJ2-5, with TRBD2 identical over 7 bases. This CDR3 is built from 13 residues. Germline-derived CDR1 and CDR2 are SNHLY and FYNNEI. The trim removed 6 bases at V and 0 bases at J, leaving 1 base unmatched. The DNA of the CDR3 is TGTGCCAGCAGGCTAGCGGACCAAGAGACCCAGTACTTC. Protein: CASRLADQETQYF.

The chain is built from TRBV28 and TRBJ2-7, with 8 bases matching TRBD1. The V gene end was trimmed by 2 bases and the J gene end by 5 bases; junction bases not matched to a gene: 8. CDR3 length: 15 amino acids. Germline V gene data show CDR1 as MDHEN and CDR2 as SYDVKM. CDR3 residues: CASSLSPTGGNEQYF. In nucleotides, the CDR3 is TGTGCCAGCAGTTTAAGTCCAACAGGGGGGAACGAGCAGTACTTC.

The chain links TRBV28 to TRBJ1-2; TRBD1 agrees at 7 bases. Germline CDR1 reads MDHEN; CDR2 reads SYDVKM. J was trimmed by 4 bases and V by 5 bases; bases with no gene match: 4. The CDR3 has 13 residues. DNA for the CDR3: TGTGCCAGCAGTGTCAGGACAGGCTATGGCTACACCTTC. It is translated as CASSVRTGYGYTF.

V is TRBV12-3 or TRBV12-4 and J is TRBJ2-7, with 8 bases that match TRBD1. With 6 bases clipped from V and 6 bases from J, the junction kept 7 bases outside the gene matches. CDR3 size: 13 residues. The CDR3 bases are TGTGCCAGCAGCCTCAGGGGGCTGGGCGAGCAGTACTTC. Translated, it gives CASSLRGLGEQYF.

This clone came up a few times. The chain has TRBV9 and TRBJ2-7; 8 nucleotides line up with TRBD1. CDR3 size: 14 residues. V trimming: 2 bases; J trimming: 7 bases; junction bases outside the gene matches: 8. Germline V gene sequence: CDR1 SGDLS, CDR2 YYNGEE. The CDR3 DNA sequence: TGTGCCAGCAGCGTCGCCGGACAGGGAGGAGAGCAGTACTTC. It codes for CASSVAGQGGEQYF.

The V call is TRBV6-1, the J call TRBJ1-2; D not resolved. The length of the CDR3 is 14 residues. CDR1 and CDR2 from the germline V gene are MNHNS and SASEGT. V was clipped by 1 base and J by 6 bases, with 12 bases between them. The CDR3 coding sequence is TGTGCCAGCAGTGAAGGGGCTTTGATAGATGGCTACACCTTC. Residues: CASSEGALIDGYTF.

This chain uses TRBV24-1 with TRBJ1-4, with D possibly being TRBD1 (6 bases). CDR3 length: 15 residues. Trimming stripped 6 bases from V and 1 base from J, with 11 bases between. CDR1 is KGHDR and CDR2 is SFDVKD in the germline V gene. CDR3 nucleotides: TGTGCCACCAGTCACAGGGAAGGAACTAATGAAAAACTGTTTTTT. It codes for CATSHREGTNEKLFF.

The chain combines TRBV7-8 with TRBJ1-3; 9 nucleotides align to TRBD1. Looked up from germline, CDR1 is SGHVS and CDR2 is FQNEAQ. The CDR3 is 15 amino acids. V was pared by 3 bases and J by 8 bases, with 8 bases of the junction left unmatched. For the CDR3, the DNA is TGTGCCAGCAGCTTGGGACAGGGAGTTGATCACACCATATATTTT. It encodes CASSLGQGVDHTIYF.

The sample holds a few counts of this clone. The V and J genes are TRBV5-1 and TRBJ1-6; D perhaps matches TRBD1 (5 bases). The germline gives CDR1 SGHRS, CDR2 YFSETQ. The CDR3 contains 14 residues. The V gene lost 3 bases and the J gene lost 7 bases, with 11 bases spanning the gap. The CDR3 reads CASSSTVSNSPLHF. CDR3 nucleotides: TGCGCCAGCAGCTCGACAGTATCCAATTCACCCCTCCACTTT.

The rearrangement uses TRBV11-2 and TRBJ2-7, with 7 bases that match TRBD2. Germline assignment: CDR1 SGHAT and CDR2 FQNNGV. This CDR3 has 16 residues. Trimming removed 3 bases from V and 0 bases from J; junction bases left unmatched: 8. The CDR3 DNA sequence: TGTGCCAGCAGCTTCCCTCTAGCGGCCGGCTCCTACGAGCAGTACTTC. Amino acid sequence: CASSFPLAAGSYEQYF.

CDR3 loop: CAIGSSLTSGANVLTF. As DNA, the CDR3 is TGTGCCATCGGGTCTAGCCTTACCTCTGGGGCCAACGTCCTGACTTTC. This rearrangement joins TRBV10-3 to TRBJ2-6, with D perhaps TRBD2 (5 bases). V gave up 8 bases and J gave up 0 bases, with 14 bases separating them. The germline gives CDR1 ENHRY, CDR2 SYGVKD. The CDR3 has 16 residues.

This clone was observed a few times. V is TRBV4-3 and J is TRBJ2-6, with 9 bases identical to TRBD2. The CDR3 has 19 amino acids. Germline V gene data show CDR1 as LGHNA and CDR2 as YSLEER. Trimming removed 3 bases from V and 0 bases from J; junction bases left unmatched: 9. In nucleotides, the CDR3 is TGCGCCAGCAGCCAGATCCCTAGCGGGGCTTCCTCTGGGGCCAACGTCCTGACTTTC. As protein: CASSQIPSGASSGANVLTF.

The chain employs TRBV27 and TRBJ2-7, with D possibly matching TRBD2 (6 bases). CDR3 length: 14 residues. The germline CDR1 and CDR2 sequences are MNHEY and SMNVEV (reference sequence). V lost 4 bases, J lost 0 bases, and 10 bases lay in between. CDR3 coding DNA: TGTGCCAGCAGTTCATGGACTACCTCCTACGAGCAGTACTTC. The encoded protein is CASSSWTTSYEQYF.

V usage is TRBV16 and J usage is TRBJ1-4; D is ambiguous. Between the trimmed V and J ends, which lost 3 bases and 11 bases, there was a span of 10 bases. CDR1 is KGHSY, CDR2 FQNENV, per germline. The CDR3 runs 12 residues. CDR3 sequence (DNA): TGTGCCAGCAGCCAGAGTAGCCAGAAACTGTTTTTT. Translated, it gives CASSQSSQKLFF. Full variable domain (remainder filled in from reference TRBV16 and TRBJ1-4): GEEVAQTPKHLVRGEGQKAKLYCAPIKGHSYVFWYQQVLKNEFKFLISFQNENVFDETGMPKERFSAKCLPNSPCSLEIQATKLEDSAVYFCASSQSSQKLFFGSGTQLSVL.

The rearrangement links TRBV15 to TRBJ2-1, with a weak D call TRBD2 (5 bases). CDR1 is LNHNV, CDR2 YYDKDF, per germline (reference sequence). Trimming removed 0 bases at V and 3 bases at J, with 12 bases between. This CDR3 is built from 16 residues. CDR3 nucleotide sequence: TGTGCCACCAGCAGAGAAGCCGGGAACGTCTACAATGAGCAGTTCTTC. This encodes CATSREAGNVYNEQFF.

V gene TRBV7-2 combines with J gene TRBJ2-1, with 12 bases fitting TRBD2. Losses at the gene ends were 5 bases for V and 7 bases for J; bases not matched to a gene: 9. The CDR3 runs 16 residues. Germline CDR1 SGHTA, CDR2 FQGNSA. For the CDR3, the DNA is TGTGCCAGCAGCACCCCTAGCGGGGGGGCCATTAATGAGCAGTTCTTC. Residues: CASSTPSGGAINEQFF.

The gene calls are TRBV18 and TRBJ2-5; the match to TRBD1 covers 8 bases. Germline loops: CDR1 KGHSH, CDR2 LQKENI. There are 14 residues in the CDR3. J gave up 5 bases and V 6 bases, and 8 bases lay outside the gene matches. The chain's CDR3 is CASSRQGFGETQYF. CDR3 coding DNA: TGTGCCAGCTCGCGACAGGGGTTTGGGGAGACCCAGTACTTC.

Only one count was recorded for this clone. The junction and the germline gene differ at one end; a read error may be behind it. This chain links TRBV7-2 with TRBJ2-7; TRBD2 agrees at 14 bases. Germline CDR1 reads SGHTA; CDR2 reads FQGNSA. The CDR3 contains 13 residues. CDR3 sequence reads: CASSSGLAGDRNF. The CDR3 nucleotides are TGTGCCAGCAGCTCGGGACTAGCGGGAGATCGGAACTTC.

For the CDR3, the DNA is TGTGCCACCAGCAGAGATGAGTTTGGTCTCGAACTGTTTTTT. It yields the protein CATSRDEFGLELFF. The chain links TRBV15 to TRBJ1-4; D remains ambiguous. Trimming cost V 0 bases and J 12 bases, with 14 bases left between them. CDR3 length: 14 residues. Germline CDR1 LNHNV, CDR2 YYDKDF (reference sequence).

This clone showed up just once. The chain uses TRBV5-1 and TRBJ2-1; 7 nucleotides align to TRBD2. V shed 0 bases and J 8 bases; nucleotides not matched to a gene: 11. The CDR3 length is 16 residues. CDR1 is SGHRS, CDR2 YFSETQ, per germline. The chain's CDR3 is CASSLAWGREVHEQFF. The DNA of the CDR3 is TGCGCCAGCAGCTTGGCTTGGGGACGGGAGGTTCATGAGCAGTTCTTC.

The rearrangement joins TRBV7-9 to TRBJ2-1; 7 bases map to TRBD2. V dropped 3 bases and J dropped 10; count of bases not matched to a gene: 15. Per germline, CDR1 SEHNR and CDR2 FQNEAQ (reference sequence). This CDR3 has 16 amino acids. This CDR3 reads CASSFDAGVLSGEQFF. CDR3 in DNA: TGTGCCAGCAGCTTCGACGCGGGAGTGCTCTCGGGGGAGCAGTTCTTC.

The chain has TRBV7-3 and TRBJ2-3; 14 bases line up with TRBD2. The germline CDR1 and CDR2 sequences are SGHTA and FQGTGA. V was clipped by 9 bases and J by 4 bases; unmatched bases: 3. CDR3 length equals 14 residues. The CDR3 protein is CASKTSGGADTQYF. The CDR3 DNA is TGTGCCAGTAAGACTAGCGGGGGGGCAGATACGCAGTATTTT.

Here the CDR3 reads CATRQRQDQPQHF. The DNA for the CDR3 is TGTGCCACTCGACAGAGACAAGATCAGCCCCAGCATTTT. The gene calls are TRBV2 and TRBJ1-5; D is perhaps TRBD1 (5 bases). CDR3 size: 13 residues. Germline V gene sequence: CDR1 SNHLY, CDR2 FYNNEI. Trimming removed 10 bases at V and 5 bases at J, with 15 bases between.